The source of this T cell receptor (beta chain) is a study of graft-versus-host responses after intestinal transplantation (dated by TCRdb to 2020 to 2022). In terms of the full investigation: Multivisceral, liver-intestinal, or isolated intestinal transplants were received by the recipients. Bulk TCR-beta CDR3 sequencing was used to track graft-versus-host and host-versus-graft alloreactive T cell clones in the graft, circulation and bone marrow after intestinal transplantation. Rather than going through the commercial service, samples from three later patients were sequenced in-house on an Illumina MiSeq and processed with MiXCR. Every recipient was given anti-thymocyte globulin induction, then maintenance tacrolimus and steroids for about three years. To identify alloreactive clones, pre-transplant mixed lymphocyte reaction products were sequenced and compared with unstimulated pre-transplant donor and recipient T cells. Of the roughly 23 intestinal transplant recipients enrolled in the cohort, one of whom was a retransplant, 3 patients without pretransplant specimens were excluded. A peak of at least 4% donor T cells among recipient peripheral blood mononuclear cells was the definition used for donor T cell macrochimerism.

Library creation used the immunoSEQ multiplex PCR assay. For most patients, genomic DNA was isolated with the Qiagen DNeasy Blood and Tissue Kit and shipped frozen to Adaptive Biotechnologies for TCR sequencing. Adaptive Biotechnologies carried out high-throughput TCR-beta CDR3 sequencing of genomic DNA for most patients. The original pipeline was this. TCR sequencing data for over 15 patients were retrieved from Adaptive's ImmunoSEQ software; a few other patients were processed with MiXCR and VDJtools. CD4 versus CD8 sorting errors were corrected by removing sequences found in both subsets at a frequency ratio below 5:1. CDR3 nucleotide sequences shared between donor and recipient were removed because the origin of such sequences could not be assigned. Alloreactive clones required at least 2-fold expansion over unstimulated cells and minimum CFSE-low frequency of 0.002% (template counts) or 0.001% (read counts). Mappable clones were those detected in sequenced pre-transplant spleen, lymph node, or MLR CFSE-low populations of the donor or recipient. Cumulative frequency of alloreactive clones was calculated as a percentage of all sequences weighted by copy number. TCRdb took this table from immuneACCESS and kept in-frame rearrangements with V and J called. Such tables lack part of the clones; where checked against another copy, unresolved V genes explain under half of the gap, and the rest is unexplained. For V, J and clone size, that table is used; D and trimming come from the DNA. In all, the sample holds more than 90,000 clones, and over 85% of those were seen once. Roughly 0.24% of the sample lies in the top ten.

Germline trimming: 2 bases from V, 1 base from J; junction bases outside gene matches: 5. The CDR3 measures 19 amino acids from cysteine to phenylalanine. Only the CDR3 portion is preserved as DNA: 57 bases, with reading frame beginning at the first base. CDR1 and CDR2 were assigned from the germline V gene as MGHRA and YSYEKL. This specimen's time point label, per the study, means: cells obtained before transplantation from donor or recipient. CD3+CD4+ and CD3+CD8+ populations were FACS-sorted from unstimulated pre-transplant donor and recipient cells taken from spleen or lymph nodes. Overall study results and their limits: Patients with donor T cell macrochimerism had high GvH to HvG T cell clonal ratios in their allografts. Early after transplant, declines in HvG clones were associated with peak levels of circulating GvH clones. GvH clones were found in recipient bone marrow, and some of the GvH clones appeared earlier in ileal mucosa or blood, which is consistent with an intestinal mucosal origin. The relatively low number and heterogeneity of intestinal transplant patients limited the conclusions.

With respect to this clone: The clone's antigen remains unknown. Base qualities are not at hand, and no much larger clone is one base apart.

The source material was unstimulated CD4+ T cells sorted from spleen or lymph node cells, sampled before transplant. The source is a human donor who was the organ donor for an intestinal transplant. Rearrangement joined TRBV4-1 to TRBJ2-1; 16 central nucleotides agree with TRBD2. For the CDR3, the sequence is CASSQNPGLAGGSYNEQFF. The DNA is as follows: TGCGCCAGCAGCCAAAATCCGGGACTAGCGGGAGGGTCCTACAATGAGCAGTTCTTC.